These 20 T cell receptor beta chains were sequenced from one sample in a study of blood T cell repertoires in COVID-19. Method: immunoSEQ multiplex PCR; TCRdb's copy keeps in-frame clones and lacks some. The sample holds under 95,000 clones; roughly 77% are singletons and the top ten take about 5.7%. The sequenced sample was peripheral blood. The receptors here all came from a man in his forties or fifties with active or convalescent COVID-19.

The chain joins TRBV5-4 to TRBJ2-1; 10 bases line up with TRBD2. CDR1 is SGHNT, CDR2 YYREEE, per germline (reference sequence). J lost 9 bases, V lost 4 bases, and 7 bases had no gene match. CDR3 length: 14 residues. The CDR3 DNA reads as TGTGCCAGCAGCCGAGCGGGGGGGTACGGTGAGCAGTTCTTC. The encoded protein is CASSRAGGYGEQFF.

The rearrangement links TRBV7-2 to TRBJ2-2, with 7 bases matching TRBD2. The CDR3 is 16 residues long. Losses at the gene ends were 3 bases for V and 1 base for J; bases not matched to a gene: 5. Germline V gene data show CDR1 as SGHTA and CDR2 as FQGNSA. The CDR3 loop reads CASSFLVAGNTGELFF. CDR3 nucleotides: TGTGCCAGCAGCTTCCTCGTAGCGGGGAACACCGGGGAGCTGTTTTTT.

CDR3 nucleotide sequence: TGTGCCTGGAGTGCGGGGGACCTTCGGGAAAAACTGTTTTTT. Amino acids: CAWSAGDLREKLFF. The rearrangement links TRBV30 to TRBJ1-4; the D gene is possibly TRBD1 (5 bases). Germline V CDR1 and CDR2: GTSNPN, SVGIG (reference sequence). Trimming stripped 1 base from V and 8 bases from J, with 14 bases between. The CDR3 consists of 14 residues.

Only a few counts were recorded for this clone. This chain uses TRBV2 with TRBJ1-1; D call uncertain. The CDR3 extends over 14 amino acids. In germline, CDR1 is SNHLY, CDR2 FYNNEI. The germline V and J ends were trimmed by 3 bases and 5 bases, with 13 bases remaining between them. For the CDR3, the DNA is TGTGCCAGCAGTGATCCTTCCCTCCTGACTGAAGCTTTCTTT. Its translation is CASSDPSLLTEAFF. Looking up the rest from reference TRBV2 and TRBJ1-1 gives the full variable domain: EPEVTQTPSHQVTQMGQEVILRCVPISNHLYFYWYRQILGQKVEFLVSFYNNEISEKSEIFDDQFSVERPDGSNFTLKIRSTKLEDSAMYFCASSDPSLLTEAFFGQGTRLTVV.

CDR3: CASSFGSGGEYTDTQYF. For the CDR3, the DNA is TGTGCCAGCAGTTTCGGTAGCGGGGGGGAATACACAGATACGCAGTATTTT. V is TRBV27 and J is TRBJ2-3; 11 nucleotides align to TRBD2. CDR3 length equals 17 residues. Germline V gives CDR1 MNHEY, CDR2 SMNVEV (reference sequence). V was pared by 3 bases and J by 2 bases, with 7 bases of the junction left unmatched.

The gene calls are TRBV24-1 and TRBJ2-3; 12 positions match TRBD2. The junction had 6 bases not matched to a gene; V was cut back by 2 bases and J by 7 bases. The germline V gene has CDR1 KGHDR and CDR2 SFDVKD. There are 16 residues in the CDR3. CDR3 nucleotides: TGTGCCACCAGTGATTCCTCTAGCGGGGGGGCGTATACGCAGTATTTT. Translation gives CATSDSSSGGAYTQYF.

The rearrangement joins TRBV7-9 to TRBJ1-2; maybe TRBD1 (5 bases). The germline V gene encodes CDR1 SEHNR and CDR2 FQNEAQ (reference sequence). CDR3 length equals 15 residues. The ends were cut back, 5 bases at V and 4 bases at J, with 17 bases in the middle. CDR3 region: CASSRAGELGYGYTF. Here the CDR3 DNA reads TGTGCCAGCAGCCGAGCGGGGGAATTAGGCTATGGCTACACCTTC.

The J gene is TRBJ2-5, the V gene TRBV7-6; 13 nucleotides align to TRBD2. Germline lookup yields CDR1 SGHVS and CDR2 FNYEAQ. This CDR3 has 16 amino acids. Germline trimming cut 7 bases from V and 3 bases from J; bases unmatched to any gene: 8. CDR3 sequence: CASILTSGGPEETQYF. CDR3 nucleotide sequence: TGTGCCAGCATCCTGACTAGCGGGGGGCCGGAAGAGACCCAGTACTTC.

This clone came up a few times. This specimen includes other DNA sequences encoding the same CDR3. The rearrangement uses TRBV19 and TRBJ2-7; 7 nucleotides align to TRBD1. The CDR3 totals 14 residues. J lost 1 base, V lost 5 bases, and 5 bases had no gene match. Looked up from germline, CDR1 is LNHDA and CDR2 is SQIVND (reference sequence). This CDR3 is CASSPSGQSYEQYF. The DNA of the CDR3 is TGTGCCAGTAGTCCTTCGGGACAGTCCTACGAGCAGTACTTC.

The V call is TRBV7-9, the J call TRBJ2-7; weak D call: TRBD2 (5 bases). The CDR3 runs 15 residues. The V end was cut by 5 bases, the J end by 5 bases, with 19 bases between. Germline V gene lookup returns CDR1 SEHNR and CDR2 FQNEAQ (reference sequence). In DNA form, the CDR3 reads TGTGCCAGCAGCCCGACCGGCGAGGGCTGGGACGAGCAGTACTTC. This encodes CASSPTGEGWDEQYF.

This clone occurred a few times. The chain recombines TRBV7-2 with TRBJ2-1; no clear D. Germline lookup yields CDR1 SGHTA and CDR2 FQGNSA. CDR3 length equals 15 residues. The V gene lost 4 bases and the J gene lost 9 bases, with 19 bases spanning the gap. CDR3 sequence: CASSSSAGFSGEQFF. In DNA, the CDR3 is TGTGCCAGCAGCTCCTCCGCTGGATTCTCGGGTGAGCAGTTCTTC.

This clone was observed a few times. The chain is built from TRBV6-5 and TRBJ2-7, with D uncertain. V lost 0 bases to trimming and J lost 1 base, with 7 bases between them. The CDR3 sequence is 14 residues long. Germline V gene lookup returns CDR1 MNHEY and CDR2 SVGAGI. The CDR3: CASSYSSRSYEQYF. In DNA form, the CDR3 reads TGTGCCAGCAGTTACTCATCCAGATCCTACGAGCAGTACTTC.

This clone was counted between two and nine times. The chain couples TRBV7-2 to TRBJ2-7; 10 positions agree with TRBD2. Germline CDR1 is SGHTA and CDR2 is FQGNSA. This CDR3 is built from 13 residues. V dropped 5 bases and J dropped 12; count of bases not matched to a gene: 10. CDR3: CASSLGLADSRYF. CDR3 DNA: TGTGCCAGCAGCCTCGGACTAGCGGACAGTCGGTACTTC.

The rearrangement uses TRBV7-3 and TRBJ2-1; D not certain. This CDR3 is 13 amino acids long. Trimming pared 3 bases from V and 9 bases from J, leaving 12 bases between. Germline CDR1 is SGHTA and CDR2 is FQGTGA. In DNA, the CDR3 is TGTGCCAGCAGCTTGGCGGAACGAGGTGAGCAGTTCTTC. Protein sequence: CASSLAERGEQFF.

The chain has TRBV18 and TRBJ1-2; 10 bases map to TRBD1. Trimming at V came to 1 base and at J to 6 bases, leaving 5 bases not matched to a gene. Germline loops: CDR1 KGHSH, CDR2 LQKENI. The CDR3 spans 15 residues. CDR3 residues: CASSPRGTGENGYTF. As DNA, the CDR3 is TGTGCCAGCTCACCACGCGGGACAGGGGAGAATGGCTACACCTTC.

This rearrangement joins TRBV5-5 to TRBJ1-2, with D unresolved. Germline values: CDR1 SGHKS, CDR2 YYEKEE (reference sequence). The CDR3 is 12 amino acids. V was trimmed by 0 bases and J by 4 bases, leaving 4 bases between them. The CDR3 DNA sequence: TGTGCCAGCAGCTTGGCCATCTATGGCTACACCTTC. This translates into CASSLAIYGYTF.

This clone was found a few times. This sequence joins TRBV11-2 and TRBJ1-5; the D gene is possibly TRBD1 (5 bases). The CDR3 consists of 15 residues. Trimming cost V 5 bases and J 1 base, with 12 bases left between them. CDR1 and CDR2 (germline): SGHAT, FQNNGV. DNA for the CDR3: TGTGCCAGCAGCCCATGGGGGGAAAGCAATCAGCCCCAGCATTTT. Translation: CASSPWGESNQPQHF.

The rearrangement links TRBV4-2 to TRBJ2-2; D uncertain. V was pared by 4 bases and J by 5 bases, with 8 bases between. CDR1 and CDR2 from the germline V gene are LGHNA and YNFKEQ. The CDR3 is 13 residues long. CDR3 sequence reads: CASSPLGTGELFF. The CDR3 DNA follows: TGTGCCAGCAGCCCCCTAGGTACCGGGGAGCTGTTTTTT.

V gene TRBV20-1 combines with J gene TRBJ2-7; D uncertain. V lost 5 bases and J lost 4, with 9 bases in between. The CDR3 spans 11 residues. CDR1 is DFQATT and CDR2 is SNEGSKA in the germline V gene (reference sequence). CDR3 nucleotide sequence: TGCAGTGCTGCCCCGGAGTACGAGCAGTACTTC. It specifies CSAAPEYEQYF.

The gene calls are TRBV5-1 and TRBJ2-2; possibly TRBD1 for D (6 bases). Germline V lookup: CDR1 SGHRS, CDR2 YFSETQ. The CDR3 loop spans 14 amino acids. V was trimmed by 10 bases and J by 0 bases, leaving 13 bases between them. The CDR3 protein is CAWGRTSNTGELFF. The CDR3 DNA reads TGCGCCTGGGGGCGGACCTCGAACACCGGGGAGCTGTTTTTT.